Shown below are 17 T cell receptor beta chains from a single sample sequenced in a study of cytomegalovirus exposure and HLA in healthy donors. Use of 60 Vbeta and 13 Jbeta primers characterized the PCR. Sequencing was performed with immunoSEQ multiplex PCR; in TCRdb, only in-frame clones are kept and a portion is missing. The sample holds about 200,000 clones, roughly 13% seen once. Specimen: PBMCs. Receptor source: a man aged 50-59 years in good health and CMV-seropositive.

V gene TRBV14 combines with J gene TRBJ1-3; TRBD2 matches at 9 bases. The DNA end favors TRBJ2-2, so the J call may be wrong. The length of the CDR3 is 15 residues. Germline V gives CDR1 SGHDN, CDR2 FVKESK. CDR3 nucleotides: TGTGCCAGCAGCCGTCTGCGGGGGGGCACCGGGGAGCTGTTTTTT. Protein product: CASSRLRGGTGELFF.

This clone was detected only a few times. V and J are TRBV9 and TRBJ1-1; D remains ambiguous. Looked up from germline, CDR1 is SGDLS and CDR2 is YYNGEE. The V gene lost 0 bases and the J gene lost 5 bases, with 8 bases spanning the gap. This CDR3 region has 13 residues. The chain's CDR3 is CASSVVSATEAFF. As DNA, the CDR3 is TGTGCCAGCAGCGTAGTCAGTGCAACTGAAGCTTTCTTT.

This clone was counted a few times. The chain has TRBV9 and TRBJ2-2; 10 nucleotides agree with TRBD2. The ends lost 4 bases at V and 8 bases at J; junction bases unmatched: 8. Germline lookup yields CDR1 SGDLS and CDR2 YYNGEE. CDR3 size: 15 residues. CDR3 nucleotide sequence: TGTGCCAGCAGCCTGGGGCTAGCGGGGGCTGGGGAGCTGTTTTTT. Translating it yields CASSLGLAGAGELFF.

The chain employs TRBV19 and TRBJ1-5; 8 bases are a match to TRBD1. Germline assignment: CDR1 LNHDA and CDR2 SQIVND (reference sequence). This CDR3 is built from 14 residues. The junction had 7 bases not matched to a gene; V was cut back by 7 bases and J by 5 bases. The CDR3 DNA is TGTGCCAGTAATCCGGACAGGGCGTATCAGCCCCAGCATTTT. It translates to CASNPDRAYQPQHF.

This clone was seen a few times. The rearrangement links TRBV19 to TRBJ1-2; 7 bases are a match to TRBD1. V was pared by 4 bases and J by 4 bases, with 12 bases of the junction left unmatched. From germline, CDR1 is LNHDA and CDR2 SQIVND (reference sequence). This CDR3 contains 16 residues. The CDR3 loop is CASSTPGTATLYGYTF. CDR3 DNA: TGTGCCAGTAGTACGCCCGGGACAGCTACTCTCTATGGCTACACCTTC.

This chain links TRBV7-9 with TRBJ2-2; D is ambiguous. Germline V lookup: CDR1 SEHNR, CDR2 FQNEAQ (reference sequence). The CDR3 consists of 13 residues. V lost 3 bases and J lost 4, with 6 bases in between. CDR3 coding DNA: TGTGCCAGCAGCTTTACCAGCACCGGGGAGCTGTTTTTT. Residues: CASSFTSTGELFF.

The CDR3 is CASSAFTVGGYTF. The CDR3, as DNA: TGTGCCAGCAGCGCTTTCACCGTCGGTGGCTACACCTTC. V and J are TRBV2 and TRBJ1-2; no definite D call. CDR3 length equals 13 residues. Germline V lookup: CDR1 SNHLY, CDR2 FYNNEI. With 6 bases removed from V and 7 bases from J, the gap between germline ends came to 15 bases.

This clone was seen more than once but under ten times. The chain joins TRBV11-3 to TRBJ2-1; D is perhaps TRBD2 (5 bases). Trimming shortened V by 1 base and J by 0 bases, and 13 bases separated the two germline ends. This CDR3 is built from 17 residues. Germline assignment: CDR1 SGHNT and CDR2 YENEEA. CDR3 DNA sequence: TGTGCCAGCAGCTTAGCTCCCCCGGGGAGCTCCTACAATGAGCAGTTCTTC. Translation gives CASSLAPPGSSYNEQFF.

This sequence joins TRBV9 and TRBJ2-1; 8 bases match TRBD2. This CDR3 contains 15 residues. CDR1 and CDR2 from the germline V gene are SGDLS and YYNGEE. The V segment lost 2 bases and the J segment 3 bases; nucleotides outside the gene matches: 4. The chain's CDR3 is CASSVDSGDYNEQFF. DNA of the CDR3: TGTGCCAGCAGCGTGGATAGCGGGGACTACAATGAGCAGTTCTTC.

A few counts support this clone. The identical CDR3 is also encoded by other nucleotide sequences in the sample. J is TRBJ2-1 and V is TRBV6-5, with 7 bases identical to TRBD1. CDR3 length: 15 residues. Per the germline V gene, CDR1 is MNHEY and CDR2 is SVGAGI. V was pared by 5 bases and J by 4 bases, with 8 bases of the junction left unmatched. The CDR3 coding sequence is TGTGCCAGCAGTCGAGTAGGGGGCTGGTACAATGAGCAGTTCTTC. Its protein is CASSRVGGWYNEQFF.

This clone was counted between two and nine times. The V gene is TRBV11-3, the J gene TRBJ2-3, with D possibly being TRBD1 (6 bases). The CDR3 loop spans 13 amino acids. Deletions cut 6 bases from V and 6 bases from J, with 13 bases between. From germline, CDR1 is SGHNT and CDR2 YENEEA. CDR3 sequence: CASRRDTGDTQYF. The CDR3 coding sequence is TGTGCCAGCAGGAGGGACACCGGGGATACGCAGTATTTT.

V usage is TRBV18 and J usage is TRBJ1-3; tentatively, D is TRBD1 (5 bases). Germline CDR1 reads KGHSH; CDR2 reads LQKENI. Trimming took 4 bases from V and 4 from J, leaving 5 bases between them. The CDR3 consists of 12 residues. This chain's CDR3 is CASSRTGNTIYF. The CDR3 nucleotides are TGTGCCAGCTCACGGACAGGAAACACCATATATTTT.

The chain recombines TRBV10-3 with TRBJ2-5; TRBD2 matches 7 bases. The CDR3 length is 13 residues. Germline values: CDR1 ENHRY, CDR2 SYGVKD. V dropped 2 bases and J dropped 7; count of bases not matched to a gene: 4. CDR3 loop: CAISEDGGGTQYF. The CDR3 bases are TGTGCCATCAGTGAGGACGGCGGGGGGACCCAGTACTTC.

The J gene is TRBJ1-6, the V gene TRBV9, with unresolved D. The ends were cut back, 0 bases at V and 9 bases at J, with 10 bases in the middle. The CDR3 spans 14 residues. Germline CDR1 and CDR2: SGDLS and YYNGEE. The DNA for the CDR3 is TGTGCCAGCAGCGTAGAAGGCGGCGGTTCACCCCTCCACTTT. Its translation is CASSVEGGGSPLHF. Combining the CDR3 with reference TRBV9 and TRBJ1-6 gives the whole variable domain DSGVTQTPKHLITATGQRVTLRCSPRSGDLSVYWYQQSLDQGLQFLIQYYNGEERAKGNILERFSAQQFPDLHSELNLSSLELGDSALYFCASSVEGGGSPLHFGNGTRLTVT.

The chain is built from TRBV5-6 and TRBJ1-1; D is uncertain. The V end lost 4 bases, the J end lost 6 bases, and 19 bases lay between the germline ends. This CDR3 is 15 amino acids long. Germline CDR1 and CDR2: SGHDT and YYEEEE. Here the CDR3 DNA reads TGTGCCAGCAGCAGGTCCCGACGTAGCTTCGCTGAAGCTTTCTTT. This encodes CASSRSRRSFAEAFF.

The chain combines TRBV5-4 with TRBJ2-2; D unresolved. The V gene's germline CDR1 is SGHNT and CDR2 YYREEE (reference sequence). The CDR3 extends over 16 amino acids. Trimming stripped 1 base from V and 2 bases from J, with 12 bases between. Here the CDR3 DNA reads TGTGCCAGCAGCTTGTCTTTGCGGTCTAACACCGGGGAGCTGTTTTTT. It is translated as CASSLSLRSNTGELFF.

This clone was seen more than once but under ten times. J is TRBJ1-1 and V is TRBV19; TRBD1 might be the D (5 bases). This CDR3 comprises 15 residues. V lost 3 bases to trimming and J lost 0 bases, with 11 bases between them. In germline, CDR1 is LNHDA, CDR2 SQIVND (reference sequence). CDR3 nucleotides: TGTGCCAGTAGTATGGCCGGACACTTGAACACTGAAGCTTTCTTT. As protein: CASSMAGHLNTEAFF.